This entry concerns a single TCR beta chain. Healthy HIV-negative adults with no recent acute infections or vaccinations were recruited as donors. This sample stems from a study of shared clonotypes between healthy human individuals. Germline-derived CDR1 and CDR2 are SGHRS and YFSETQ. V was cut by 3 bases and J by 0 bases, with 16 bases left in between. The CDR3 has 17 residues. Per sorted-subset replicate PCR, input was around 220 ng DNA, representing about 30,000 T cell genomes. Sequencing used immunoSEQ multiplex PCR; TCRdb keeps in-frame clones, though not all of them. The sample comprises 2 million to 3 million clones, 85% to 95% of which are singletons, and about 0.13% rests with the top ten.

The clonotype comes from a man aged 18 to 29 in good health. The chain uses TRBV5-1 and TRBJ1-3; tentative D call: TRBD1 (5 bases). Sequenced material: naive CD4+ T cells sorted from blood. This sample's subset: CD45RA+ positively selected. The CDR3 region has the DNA TGCGCCAGCAGCTCAGAGGGACTTCCCGTCTCTGGAAACACCATATATTTT. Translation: CASSSEGLPVSGNTIYF.